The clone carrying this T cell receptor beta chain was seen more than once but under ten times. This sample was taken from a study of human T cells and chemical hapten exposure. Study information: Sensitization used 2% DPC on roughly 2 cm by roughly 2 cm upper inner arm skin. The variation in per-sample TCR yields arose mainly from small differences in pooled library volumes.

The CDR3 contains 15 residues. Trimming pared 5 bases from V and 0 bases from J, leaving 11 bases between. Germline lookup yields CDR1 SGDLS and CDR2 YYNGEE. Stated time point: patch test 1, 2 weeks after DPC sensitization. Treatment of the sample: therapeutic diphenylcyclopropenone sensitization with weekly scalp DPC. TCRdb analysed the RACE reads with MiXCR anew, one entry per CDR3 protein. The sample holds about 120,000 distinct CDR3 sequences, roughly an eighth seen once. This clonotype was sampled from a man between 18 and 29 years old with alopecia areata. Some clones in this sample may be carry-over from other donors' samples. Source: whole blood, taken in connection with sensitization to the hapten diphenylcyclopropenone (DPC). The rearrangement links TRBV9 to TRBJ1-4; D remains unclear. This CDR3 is CASSGPAATNEKLFF. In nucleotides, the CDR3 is TGTGCCAGCAGTGGGCCTGCTGCAACTAATGAAAAACTGTTTTTT.